This T cell receptor beta chain was sequenced for a study of blood T cell repertoires in COVID-19. The overall study: Specimens from acute and convalescent COVID-19 originated in the United States, Italy and Spain. The cDNA or gDNA used as material had been derived from T cells, B-cell-depleted T cells, or PBMCs.

Germline loops: CDR1 MNHEY, CDR2 SVGEGT. This CDR3 has 12 residues. Trimming at V came to 5 bases and at J to 5 bases, leaving 2 bases not matched to a gene. As originally analysed: Amplifying reference gene primers gave estimates of nucleated cell counts. Libraries were prepared by immunoSEQ multiplex PCR; TCRdb keeps only in-frame clonotypes and omits some of them. The D gene and trimming were derived from the DNA, and the V and J assignments and clone size from that table. This sample yields over 250,000 clones, of which roughly 87% are seen a single time; roughly 14% belongs to the top ten. The sample taken for sequencing was peripheral blood. The sequence came from a human donor in a cohort sampled during active COVID-19. The chain employs TRBV6-2 or TRBV6-3 and TRBJ1-2; 7 bases are a match to TRBD1. The chain's CDR3 is CASSPQGYGYTF. The DNA of the CDR3 is TGTGCCAGCAGTCCACAGGGGTATGGCTACACCTTC.